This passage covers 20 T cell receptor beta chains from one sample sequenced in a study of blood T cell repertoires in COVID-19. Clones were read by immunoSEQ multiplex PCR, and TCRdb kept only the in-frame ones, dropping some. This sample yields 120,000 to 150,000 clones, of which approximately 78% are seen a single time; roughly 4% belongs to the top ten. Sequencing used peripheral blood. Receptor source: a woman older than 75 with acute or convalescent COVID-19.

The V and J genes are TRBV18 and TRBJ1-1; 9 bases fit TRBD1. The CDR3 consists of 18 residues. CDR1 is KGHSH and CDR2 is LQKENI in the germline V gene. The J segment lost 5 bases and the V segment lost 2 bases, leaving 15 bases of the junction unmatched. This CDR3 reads CASSPGGPRTGTGTEAFF. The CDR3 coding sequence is TGTGCCAGCTCACCAGGGGGACCAAGAACCGGGACAGGGACTGAAGCTTTCTTT.

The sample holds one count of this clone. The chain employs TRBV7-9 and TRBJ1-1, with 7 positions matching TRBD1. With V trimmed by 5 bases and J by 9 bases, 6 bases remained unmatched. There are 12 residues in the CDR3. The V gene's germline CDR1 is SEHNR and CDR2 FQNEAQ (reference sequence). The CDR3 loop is CASSSRDSQAFF. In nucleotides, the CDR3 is TGTGCCAGCAGCAGCCGGGACAGCCAAGCTTTCTTT.

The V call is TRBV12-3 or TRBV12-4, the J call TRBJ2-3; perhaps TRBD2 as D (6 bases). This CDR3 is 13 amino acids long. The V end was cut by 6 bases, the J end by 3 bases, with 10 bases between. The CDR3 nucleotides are TGTGCCAGCAGACTGCGGGGTACAGATACGCAGTATTTT. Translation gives CASRLRGTDTQYF.

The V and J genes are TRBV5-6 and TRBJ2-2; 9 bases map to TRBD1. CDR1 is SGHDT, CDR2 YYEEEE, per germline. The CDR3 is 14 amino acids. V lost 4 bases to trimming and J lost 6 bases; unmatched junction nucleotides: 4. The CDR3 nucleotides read TGTGCCAGCAGCAACACAGGGGGCTCCGGGGAGCTGTTTTTT. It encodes CASSNTGGSGELFF.

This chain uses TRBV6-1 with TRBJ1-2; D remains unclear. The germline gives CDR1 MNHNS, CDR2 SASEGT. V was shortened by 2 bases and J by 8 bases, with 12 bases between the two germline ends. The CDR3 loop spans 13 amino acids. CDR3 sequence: CASSERQPMGYTF. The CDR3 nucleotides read TGTGCCAGCAGTGAAAGACAACCTATGGGCTACACCTTC.

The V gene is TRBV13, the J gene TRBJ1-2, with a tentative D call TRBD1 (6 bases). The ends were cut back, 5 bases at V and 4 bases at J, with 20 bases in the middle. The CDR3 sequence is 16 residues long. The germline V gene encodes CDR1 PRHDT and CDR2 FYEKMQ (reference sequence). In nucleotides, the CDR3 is TGTGCCAGCAGCAACGACTCCCTTAGGGGGACCTATGGCTACACCTTC. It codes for CASSNDSLRGTYGYTF.

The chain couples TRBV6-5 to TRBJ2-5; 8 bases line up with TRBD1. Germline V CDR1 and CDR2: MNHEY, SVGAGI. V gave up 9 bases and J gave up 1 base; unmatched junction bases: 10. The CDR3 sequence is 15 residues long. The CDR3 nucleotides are TGTGCCAGTGGAGTCGTAGGGACAGGCCAAGAGACCCAGTACTTC. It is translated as CASGVVGTGQETQYF.

The CDR3 bases are TGTGCCAGCAGCCAAGGTATTGATACGCAGTATTTT. It codes for CASSQGIDTQYF. V usage is TRBV3-1 (or the pseudogene TRBV3-2) and J usage is TRBJ2-3; D is undetermined. V gave up 1 base and J gave up 6 bases, with 5 bases separating them. The CDR3 is made up of 12 amino acids. The germline CDR1 and CDR2 sequences are LGHDT and YNNKEL (reference sequence).

The CDR3 spells CASSQGHYRAPGYTF. CDR3 DNA sequence: TGTGCCAGCAGCCAAGGGCACTACAGGGCCCCTGGCTACACCTTC. The genes are TRBV3-1 (or the pseudogene TRBV3-2) and TRBJ1-2; maybe TRBD1 (6 bases). Germline CDR1 LGHDT, CDR2 YNNKEL (reference sequence). The V and J ends lost 1 base and 7 bases respectively, with 16 bases between them. This CDR3 comprises 15 residues.

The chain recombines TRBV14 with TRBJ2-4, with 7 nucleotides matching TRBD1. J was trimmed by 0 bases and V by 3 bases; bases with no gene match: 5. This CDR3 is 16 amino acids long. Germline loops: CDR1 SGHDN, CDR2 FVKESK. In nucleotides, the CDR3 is TGTGCCAGCAGCCAGGCGACAGGGCTAGCCAAAAACATTCAGTACTTC. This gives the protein CASSQATGLAKNIQYF.

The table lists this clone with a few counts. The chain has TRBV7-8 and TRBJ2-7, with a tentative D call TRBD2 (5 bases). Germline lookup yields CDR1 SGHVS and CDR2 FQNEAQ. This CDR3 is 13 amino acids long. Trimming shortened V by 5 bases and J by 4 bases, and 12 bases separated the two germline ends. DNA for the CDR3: TGTGCCAGCAGCCCGGTGGAGGTTTACGAGCAGTACTTC. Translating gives CASSPVEVYEQYF.

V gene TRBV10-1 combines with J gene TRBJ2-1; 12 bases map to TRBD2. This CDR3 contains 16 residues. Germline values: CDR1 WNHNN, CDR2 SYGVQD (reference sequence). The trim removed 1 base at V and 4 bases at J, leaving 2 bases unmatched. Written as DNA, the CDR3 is TGCGCCAGCAGTGAGTGGCTAGCGGGGGGGTACAATGAGCAGTTCTTC. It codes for CASSEWLAGGYNEQFF.

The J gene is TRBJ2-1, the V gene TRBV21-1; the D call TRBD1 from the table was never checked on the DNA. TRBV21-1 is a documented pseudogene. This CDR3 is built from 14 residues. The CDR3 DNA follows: TGTGCCAGTGCCAGGATGAGTTTAAACAATGAGCAGTTCTTC. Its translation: CASARMSLNNEQFF.

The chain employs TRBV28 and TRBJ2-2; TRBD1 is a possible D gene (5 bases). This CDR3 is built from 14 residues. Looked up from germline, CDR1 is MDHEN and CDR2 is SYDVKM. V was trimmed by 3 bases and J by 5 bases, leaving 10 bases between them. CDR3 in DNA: TGTGCCAGCAGTTTGGCAGGGATAACCGGGGAGCTGTTTTTT. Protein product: CASSLAGITGELFF.

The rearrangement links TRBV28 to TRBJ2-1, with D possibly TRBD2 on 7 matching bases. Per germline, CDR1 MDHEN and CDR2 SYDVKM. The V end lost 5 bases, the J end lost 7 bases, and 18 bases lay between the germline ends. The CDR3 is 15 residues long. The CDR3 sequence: CASSPLRGGVNEQFF. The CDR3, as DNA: TGTGCCAGCAGTCCCTTAAGGGGGGGCGTGAATGAGCAGTTCTTC.

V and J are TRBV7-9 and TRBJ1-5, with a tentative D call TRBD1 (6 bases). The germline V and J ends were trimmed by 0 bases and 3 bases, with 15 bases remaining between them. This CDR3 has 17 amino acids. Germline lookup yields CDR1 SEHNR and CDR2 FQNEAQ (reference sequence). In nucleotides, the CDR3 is TGTGCCAGCAGCTTAGCCTCGGTTGGACAGCTCAATCAGCCCCAGCATTTT. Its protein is CASSLASVGQLNQPQHF.

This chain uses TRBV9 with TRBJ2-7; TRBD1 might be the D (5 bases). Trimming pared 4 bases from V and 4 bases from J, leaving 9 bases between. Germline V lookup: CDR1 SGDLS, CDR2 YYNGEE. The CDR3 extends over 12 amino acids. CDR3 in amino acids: CASSSQGYEQYF. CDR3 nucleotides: TGTGCCAGCAGCAGCCAGGGTTACGAGCAGTACTTC.

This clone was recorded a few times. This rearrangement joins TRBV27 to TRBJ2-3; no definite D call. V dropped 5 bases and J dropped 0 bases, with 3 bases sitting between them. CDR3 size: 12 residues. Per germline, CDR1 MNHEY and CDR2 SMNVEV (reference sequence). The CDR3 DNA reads TGTGCCAGCAGTCCTAGCACAGATACGCAGTATTTT. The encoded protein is CASSPSTDTQYF.

The CDR3 protein is CASSPNRDSPLHF. Here the CDR3 DNA reads TGTGCCAGCAGTCCAAACAGAGATTCACCCCTCCACTTT. The V call is TRBV27, the J call TRBJ1-6, with D unclear. This CDR3 comprises 13 residues. Trimming removed 5 bases at V and 8 bases at J, with 10 bases between. Germline assignment: CDR1 MNHEY and CDR2 SMNVEV (reference sequence).

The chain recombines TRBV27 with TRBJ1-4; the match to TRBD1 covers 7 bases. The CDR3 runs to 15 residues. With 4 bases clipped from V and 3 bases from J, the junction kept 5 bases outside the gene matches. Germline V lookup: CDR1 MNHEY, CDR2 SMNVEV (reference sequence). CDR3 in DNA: TGTGCCAGCAGTTCACAGGGGATACCTAATGAAAAACTGTTTTTT. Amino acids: CASSSQGIPNEKLFF.